Presented here are 18 T cell receptor beta chains from one specimen sequenced in a study of T cells expressing NK-cell markers. TCRdb derives one entry per CDR3 protein from the 5' RACE reads, leaving out DNA. The listing contains approximately 440,000 distinct CDR3 sequences. The sample consisted of blood T cells: a sorted CD56 or NKG2C T cell subset, CD4+ or CD8+ T cells, or bulk PBMC T cells (not recorded which). The receptors shown here come from a woman between 45 and 65 years old in good health.

The rearrangement links TRBV20-1 to TRBJ2-5. Germline CDR1 DFQATT, CDR2 SNEGSKA (reference sequence). This CDR3 has 13 amino acids. The CDR3: CSARQVGGETQYF.

The chain has TRBV30 and TRBJ1-3. Germline lookup yields CDR1 GTSNPN and CDR2 SVGIG (reference sequence). CDR3 length: 11 residues. This CDR3 is CACLSGNTIYF.

The CDR3 here is CASSLVGRNYAGNTIYF. This chain links TRBV11-2 with TRBJ1-3. The CDR3 runs to 17 residues. Germline assignment: CDR1 SGHAT and CDR2 FQNNGV.

This chain joins TRBV6-1 and TRBJ2-1; without DNA, the TCRdb call of TRBD2 cannot be checked. Germline V gene lookup returns CDR1 MNHNS and CDR2 SASEGT. The CDR3 loop spans 15 amino acids. CDR3 sequence: CASSDSGLLYNEQFF.

V is TRBV7-8 and J is TRBJ1-5; without DNA, the TCRdb call of TRBD1 cannot be checked. This CDR3 contains 14 residues. Germline V gene lookup returns CDR1 SGHVS and CDR2 FQNEAQ. CDR3 sequence: CASSFRGKDQPQHF.

The chain is built from TRBV6-5 and TRBJ2-1; TCRdb's D call, TRBD2, is unchecked because there is no DNA. CDR1 is MNHEY and CDR2 is SVGAGI in the germline V gene. This CDR3 region has 17 residues. The CDR3 loop is CASSYLGLAGEVSEQFF.

J is TRBJ2-2 and V is TRBV6-5; TCRdb proposes TRBD1, but this gene call is untestable without DNA. This CDR3 comprises 15 residues. Germline V CDR1 and CDR2: MNHEY, SVGAGI. The CDR3 loop is CASRGASASVGELFF.

The CDR3 here is CASSQDGLAGNEQFF. This sequence joins TRBV3-1 and TRBJ2-1; TCRdb indicates TRBD2, and absent DNA this call remains unverified. Germline-derived CDR1 and CDR2 are LGHDT and YNNKEL (reference sequence). There are 15 residues in the CDR3.

This sequence joins TRBV5-1 and TRBJ2-1. Germline V CDR1 and CDR2: SGHRS, YFSETQ. The CDR3 loop spans 11 amino acids. The CDR3 spells CASGQGNEQFF.

The CDR3 loop is CSARNPKGQGGQPQHF. The chain recombines TRBV20-1 with TRBJ1-5; lacking DNA, the TRBD1 call made by TCRdb goes unchecked. The CDR3 sequence is 16 residues long. CDR1 is DFQATT, CDR2 SNEGSKA, per germline (reference sequence).

The genes are TRBV3-1 and TRBJ2-3; TCRdb outputs TRBD2, but without DNA this stays unchecked. This CDR3 is built from 19 residues. Per the germline V gene, CDR1 is LGHDT and CDR2 is YNNKEL (reference sequence). The CDR3 spells CASSQDGLAGGPERDTQYF.

The chain recombines TRBV24-1 with TRBJ2-3; TCRdb names TRBD2, which stays unverified in the absence of DNA. CDR3 length equals 14 residues. Germline V gives CDR1 KGHDR, CDR2 SFDVKD. CDR3 protein: CATTSGGDTDTQYF.

This rearrangement joins TRBV5-4 to TRBJ2-2. Germline-derived CDR1 and CDR2 are SGHNT and YYREEE (reference sequence). The CDR3 is 15 amino acids. The CDR3 is CASSLAPGNTGELFF.

The genes are TRBV10-3 and TRBJ1-1; TCRdb's assignment of TRBD1 cannot be checked, as there is no DNA. Germline values: CDR1 ENHRY, CDR2 SYGVKD. The CDR3 loop spans 14 amino acids. Here the CDR3 reads CAISFGRGSTEAFF.

The CDR3 sequence is CASRPSRDPNYGYTF. The chain carries TRBV12-3 or TRBV12-4 and TRBJ1-2; TCRdb gives TRBD1 as the D gene, but with no DNA this cannot be confirmed. The CDR3 runs 15 residues.

This chain joins TRBV20-1 and TRBJ2-1; lacking DNA, the TRBD1 call made by TCRdb goes unchecked. The germline CDR1 and CDR2 sequences are DFQATT and SNEGSKA (reference sequence). The CDR3 runs to 14 residues. The CDR3 reads CSARGGLSYNEQFF.

The rearrangement uses TRBV3-1 and TRBJ2-5; TCRdb returns TRBD2, unconfirmable since there is no DNA. The V gene's germline CDR1 is LGHDT and CDR2 YNNKEL (reference sequence). The CDR3 consists of 13 residues. CDR3 protein: CASSRNAGTRQYF.

The V call is TRBV6-1, the J call TRBJ2-2; TCRdb lists TRBD1, though no DNA is available to test this call. CDR1 is MNHNS and CDR2 is SASEGT in the germline V gene. The CDR3 contains 14 residues. CDR3 residues: CASRPTGDTGELFF.